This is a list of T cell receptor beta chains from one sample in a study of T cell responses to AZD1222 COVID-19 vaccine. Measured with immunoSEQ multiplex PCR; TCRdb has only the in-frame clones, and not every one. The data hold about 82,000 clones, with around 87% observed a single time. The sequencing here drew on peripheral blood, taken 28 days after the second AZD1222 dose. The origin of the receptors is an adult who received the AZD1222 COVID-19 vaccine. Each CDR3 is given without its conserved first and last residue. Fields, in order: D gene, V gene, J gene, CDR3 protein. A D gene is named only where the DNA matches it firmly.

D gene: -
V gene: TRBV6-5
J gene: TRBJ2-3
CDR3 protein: ASKRAATQADTQY

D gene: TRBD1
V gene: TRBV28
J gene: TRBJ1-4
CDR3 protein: AIESGDREKLF

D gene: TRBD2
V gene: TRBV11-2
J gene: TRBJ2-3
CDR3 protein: ASSSNPTSGDTQY

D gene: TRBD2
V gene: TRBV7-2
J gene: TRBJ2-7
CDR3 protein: ASSLGVAGAPYEQY

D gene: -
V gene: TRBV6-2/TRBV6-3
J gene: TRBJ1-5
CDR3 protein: ASSPWDLRRAQH

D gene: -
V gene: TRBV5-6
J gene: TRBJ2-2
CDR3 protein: ASSLWYSGELF

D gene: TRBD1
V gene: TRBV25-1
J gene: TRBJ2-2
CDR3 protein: ASSKGARTGELF

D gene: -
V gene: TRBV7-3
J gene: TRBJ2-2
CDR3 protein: ASSLPQTTAGGELF

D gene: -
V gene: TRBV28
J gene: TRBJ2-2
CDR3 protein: ASSFLATGELF

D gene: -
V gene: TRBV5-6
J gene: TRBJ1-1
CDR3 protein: ASSPPELSFMNTEAF

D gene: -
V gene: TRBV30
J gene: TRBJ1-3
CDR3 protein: AYDRHSGNTIY

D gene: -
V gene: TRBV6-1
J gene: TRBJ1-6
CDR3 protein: ASSEEFARRDSPLH

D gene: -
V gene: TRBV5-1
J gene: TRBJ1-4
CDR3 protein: ASSHDTAYEKLF

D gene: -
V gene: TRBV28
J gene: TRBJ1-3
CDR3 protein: ASLQQRRLDTIY

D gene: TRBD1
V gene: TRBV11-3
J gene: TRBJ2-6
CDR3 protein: ASSTGTGLGSGANVLT

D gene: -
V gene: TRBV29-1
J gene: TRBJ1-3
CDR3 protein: SVGVSQYSGNTIY

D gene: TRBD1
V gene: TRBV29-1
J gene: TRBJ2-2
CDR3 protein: SADRGNTGELF

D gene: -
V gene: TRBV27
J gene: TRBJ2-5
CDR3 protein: ASRQEGETQY

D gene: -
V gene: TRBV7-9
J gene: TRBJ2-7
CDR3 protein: ASSLTMGYEQY

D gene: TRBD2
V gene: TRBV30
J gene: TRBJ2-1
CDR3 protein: AWSLAGDEQF

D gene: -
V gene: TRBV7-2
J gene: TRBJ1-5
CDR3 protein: ASSSRGGGQPQH

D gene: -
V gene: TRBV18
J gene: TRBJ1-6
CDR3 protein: ASSPPGGTRGRGDSPLH

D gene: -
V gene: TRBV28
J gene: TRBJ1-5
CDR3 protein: ASSFTGTREGSQPQH

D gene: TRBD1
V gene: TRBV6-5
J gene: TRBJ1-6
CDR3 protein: ASSYSAGGGNSPLH

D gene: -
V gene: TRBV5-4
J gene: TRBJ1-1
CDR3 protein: ASSRGRTNTEAF

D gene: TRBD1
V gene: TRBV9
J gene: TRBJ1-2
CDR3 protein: ASSVGDRGTNYGYT

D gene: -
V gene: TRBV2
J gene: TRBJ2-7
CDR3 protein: ASSAALYEQY

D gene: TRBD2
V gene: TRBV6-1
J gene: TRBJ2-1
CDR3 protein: ASSDGTGLAGRAVTF

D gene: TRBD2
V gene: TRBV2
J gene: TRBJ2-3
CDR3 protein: ASTPAGNTDTQY

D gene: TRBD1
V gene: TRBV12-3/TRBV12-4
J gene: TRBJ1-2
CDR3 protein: ASSGTGDYGYT

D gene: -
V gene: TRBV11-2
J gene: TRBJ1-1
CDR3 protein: ASSLGGARTEAF

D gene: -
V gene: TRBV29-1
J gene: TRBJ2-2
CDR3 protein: SVENFLNTGELF

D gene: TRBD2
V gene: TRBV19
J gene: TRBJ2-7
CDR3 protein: ASSAQAGGSYEQY

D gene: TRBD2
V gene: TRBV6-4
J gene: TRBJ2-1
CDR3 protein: ASSDSMGGDYNEQF

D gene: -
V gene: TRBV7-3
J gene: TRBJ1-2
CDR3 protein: ASSLSFGEGGYT

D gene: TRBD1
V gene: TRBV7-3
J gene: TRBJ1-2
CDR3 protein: ASSPRRTGYGYT

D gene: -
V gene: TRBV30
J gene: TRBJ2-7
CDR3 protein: AWSSIDEQY

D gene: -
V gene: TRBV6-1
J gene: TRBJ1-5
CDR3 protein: ASSETLGYSNQPQH

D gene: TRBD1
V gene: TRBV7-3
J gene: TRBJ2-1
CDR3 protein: ASSPGTGGDNEQF

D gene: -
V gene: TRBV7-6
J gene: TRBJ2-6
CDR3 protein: ASSLVGPPSGANVLT